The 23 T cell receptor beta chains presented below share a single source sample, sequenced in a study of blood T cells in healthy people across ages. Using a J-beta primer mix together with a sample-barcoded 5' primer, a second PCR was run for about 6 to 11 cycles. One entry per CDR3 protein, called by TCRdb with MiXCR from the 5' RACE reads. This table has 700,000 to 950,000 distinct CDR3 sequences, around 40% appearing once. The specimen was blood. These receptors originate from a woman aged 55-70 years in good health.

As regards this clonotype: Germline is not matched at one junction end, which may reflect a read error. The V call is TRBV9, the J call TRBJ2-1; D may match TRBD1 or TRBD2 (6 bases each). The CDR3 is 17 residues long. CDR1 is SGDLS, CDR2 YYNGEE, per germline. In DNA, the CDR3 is TGTGCCAGCAGCGTAGGGGGGGCGGGGCCCTCCTACAAGGAGCAGTTCTTC. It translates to CASSVGGAGPSYKEQFF.

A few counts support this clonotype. The CDR3 here is CASSLAQGIGSPLHF. The CDR3 DNA reads as TGTGCCAGCAGTTTAGCGCAAGGTATCGGTTCACCCCTCCACTTT. The V and J genes are TRBV12-3 or TRBV12-4 and TRBJ1-6; no definite D call. V lost 0 bases and J lost 9, with 12 bases in between. The CDR3 has 15 residues.

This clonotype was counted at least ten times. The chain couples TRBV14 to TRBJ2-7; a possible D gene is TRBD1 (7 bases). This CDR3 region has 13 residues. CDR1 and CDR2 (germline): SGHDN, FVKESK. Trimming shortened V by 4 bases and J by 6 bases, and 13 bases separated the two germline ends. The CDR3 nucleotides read TGTGCCAGCAGCCCCCGACAGGGAGGCGAGCAGTACTTC. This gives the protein CASSPRQGGEQYF. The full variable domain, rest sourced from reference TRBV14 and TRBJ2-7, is EAGVTQFPSHSVIEKGQTVTLRCDPISGHDNLYWYRRVMGKEIKFLLHFVKESKQDESGMPNNRFLAERTGGTYSTLKVQPAELEDSGVYFCASSPRQGGEQYFGPGTRLTVT.

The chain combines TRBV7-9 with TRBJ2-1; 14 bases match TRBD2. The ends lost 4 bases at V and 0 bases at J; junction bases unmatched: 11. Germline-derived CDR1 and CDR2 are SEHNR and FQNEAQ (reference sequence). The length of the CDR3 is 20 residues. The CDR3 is CASSSGTSGGILSSYNEQFF. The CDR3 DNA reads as TGTGCCAGCAGCTCCGGGACTAGCGGGGGCATACTCAGCTCCTACAATGAGCAGTTCTTC.

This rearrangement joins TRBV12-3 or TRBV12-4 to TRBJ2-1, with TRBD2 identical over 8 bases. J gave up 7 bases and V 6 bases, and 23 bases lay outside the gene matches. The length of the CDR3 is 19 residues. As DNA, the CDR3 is TGTGCCAGCAGGCCGAGCGGGCGGCGGGGGGTAGGGGAAACAAATGAGCAGTTCTTC. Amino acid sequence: CASRPSGRRGVGETNEQFF.

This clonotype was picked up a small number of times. The CDR3 loop is CASSLVWTSGSGETQYF. The CDR3 DNA reads as TGTGCCAGCAGCTTAGTATGGACTAGCGGGAGCGGGGAGACCCAGTACTTC. The genes are TRBV7-2 and TRBJ2-5; 13 positions agree with TRBD2. Germline V gene sequence: CDR1 SGHTA, CDR2 FQGNSA. The V segment lost 1 base and the J segment 5 bases; nucleotides outside the gene matches: 7. The CDR3 has 17 amino acids.

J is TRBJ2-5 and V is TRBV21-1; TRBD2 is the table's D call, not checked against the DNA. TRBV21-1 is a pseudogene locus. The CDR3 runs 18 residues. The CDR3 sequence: CASSNPGLAGQNLQRQYF. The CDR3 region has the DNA TGTGCCAGCAGCAACCCGGGACTAGCGGGACAAAACCTACAGCGGCAGTACTTC.

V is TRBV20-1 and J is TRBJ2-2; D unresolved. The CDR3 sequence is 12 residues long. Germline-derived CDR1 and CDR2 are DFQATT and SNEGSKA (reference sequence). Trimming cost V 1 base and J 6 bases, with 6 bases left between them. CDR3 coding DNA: TGCAGTGCTAGAGCGGTAGCCGGGGAGCTGTTTTTT. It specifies CSARAVAGELFF.

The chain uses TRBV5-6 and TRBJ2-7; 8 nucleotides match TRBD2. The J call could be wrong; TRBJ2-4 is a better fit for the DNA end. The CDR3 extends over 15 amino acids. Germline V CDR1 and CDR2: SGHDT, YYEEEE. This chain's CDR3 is CASSSLVRGADIQYF. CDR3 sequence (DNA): TGTGCCAGCAGCTCCCTGGTGCGGGGGGCGGACATTCAGTACTTC.

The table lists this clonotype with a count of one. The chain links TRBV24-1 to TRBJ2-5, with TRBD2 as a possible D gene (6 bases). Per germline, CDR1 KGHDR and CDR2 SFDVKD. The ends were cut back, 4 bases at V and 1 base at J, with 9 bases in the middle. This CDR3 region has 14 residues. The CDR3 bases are TGTGCCACCAGTGAAACTAGCTTCCAAGAGACCCAGTACTTC. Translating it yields CATSETSFQETQYF.

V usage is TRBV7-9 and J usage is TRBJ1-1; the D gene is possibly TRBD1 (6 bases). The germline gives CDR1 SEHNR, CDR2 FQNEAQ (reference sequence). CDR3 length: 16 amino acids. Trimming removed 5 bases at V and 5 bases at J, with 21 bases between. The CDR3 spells CASSPQGARRGTEAFF. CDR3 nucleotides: TGTGCCAGCAGCCCTCAAGGGGCCAGAAGGGGGACTGAAGCTTTCTTT.

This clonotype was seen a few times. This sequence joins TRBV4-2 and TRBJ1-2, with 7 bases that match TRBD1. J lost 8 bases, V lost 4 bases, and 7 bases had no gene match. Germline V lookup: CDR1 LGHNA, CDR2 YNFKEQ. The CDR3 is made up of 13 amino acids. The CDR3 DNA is TGTGCCAGCAGCCTGACAGGGAATGACGGCTACACCTTC. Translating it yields CASSLTGNDGYTF.

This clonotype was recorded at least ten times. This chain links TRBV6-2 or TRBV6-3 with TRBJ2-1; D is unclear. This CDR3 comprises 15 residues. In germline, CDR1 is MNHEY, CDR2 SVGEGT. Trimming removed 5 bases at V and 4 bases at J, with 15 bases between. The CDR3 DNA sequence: TGTGCCAGCAGTCCAGACGGACGGCCGTACAATGAGCAGTTCTTC. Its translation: CASSPDGRPYNEQFF.

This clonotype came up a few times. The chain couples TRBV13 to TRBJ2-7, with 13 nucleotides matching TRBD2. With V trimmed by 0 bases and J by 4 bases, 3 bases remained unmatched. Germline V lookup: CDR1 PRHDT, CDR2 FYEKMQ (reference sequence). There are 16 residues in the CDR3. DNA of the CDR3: TGTGCCAGCAGCTTAGGACTAGCGGGGGGGAAATACGAGCAGTACTTC. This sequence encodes CASSLGLAGGKYEQYF.

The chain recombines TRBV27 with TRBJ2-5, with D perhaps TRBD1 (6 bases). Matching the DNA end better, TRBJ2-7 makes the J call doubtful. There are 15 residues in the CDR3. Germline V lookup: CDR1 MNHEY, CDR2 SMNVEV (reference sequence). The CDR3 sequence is CASSPTTGIGYEQYF. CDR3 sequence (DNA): TGTGCCAGCAGTCCAACGACAGGCATTGGGTACGAGCAGTACTTC.

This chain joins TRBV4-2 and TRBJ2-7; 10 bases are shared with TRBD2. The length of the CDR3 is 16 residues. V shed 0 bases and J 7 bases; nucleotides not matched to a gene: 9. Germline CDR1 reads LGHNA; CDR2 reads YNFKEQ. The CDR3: CASSQEVLAGVDEQYF. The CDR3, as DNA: TGTGCCAGCAGCCAAGAAGTGCTAGCGGGAGTTGATGAGCAGTACTTC.

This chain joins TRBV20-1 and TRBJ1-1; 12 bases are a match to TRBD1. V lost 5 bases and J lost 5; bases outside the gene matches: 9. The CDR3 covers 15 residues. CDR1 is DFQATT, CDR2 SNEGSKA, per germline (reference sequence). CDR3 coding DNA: TGCAGTGCTGGTGGGACAGGGGGCGGATGGACTGAAGCTTTCTTT. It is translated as CSAGGTGGGWTEAFF.

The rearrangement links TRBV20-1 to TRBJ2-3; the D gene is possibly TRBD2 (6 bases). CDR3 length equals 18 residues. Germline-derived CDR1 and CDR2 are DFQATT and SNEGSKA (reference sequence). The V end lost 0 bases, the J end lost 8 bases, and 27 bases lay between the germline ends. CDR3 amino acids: CSARDGVRASSWGGTQYF. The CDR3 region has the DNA TGCAGTGCTAGAGATGGGGTCCGCGCGAGCTCATGGGGAGGTACGCAGTATTTT.

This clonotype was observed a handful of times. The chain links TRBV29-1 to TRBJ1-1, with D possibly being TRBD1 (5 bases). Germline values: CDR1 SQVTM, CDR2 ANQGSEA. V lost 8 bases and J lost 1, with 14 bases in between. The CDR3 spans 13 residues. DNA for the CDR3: TGCAGCTCCGAGGGGAGCTCGAACACTGAAGCTTTCTTT. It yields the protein CSSEGSSNTEAFF. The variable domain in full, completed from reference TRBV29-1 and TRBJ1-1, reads SAVISQKPSRDICQRGTSLTIQCQVDSQVTMMFWYRQQPGQSLTLIATANQGSEATYESGFVIDKFPISRPNLTFSTLTVSNMSPEDSSIYLCSSEGSSNTEAFFGQGTRLTVV.

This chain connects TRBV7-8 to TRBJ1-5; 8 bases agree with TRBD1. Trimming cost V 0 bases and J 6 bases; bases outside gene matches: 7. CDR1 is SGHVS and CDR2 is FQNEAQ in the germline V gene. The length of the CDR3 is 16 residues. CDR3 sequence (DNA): TGTGCCAGCAGCTTAGCGAGGTGGCAGGGGGCTCAGCCCCAGCATTTT. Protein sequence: CASSLARWQGAQPQHF.

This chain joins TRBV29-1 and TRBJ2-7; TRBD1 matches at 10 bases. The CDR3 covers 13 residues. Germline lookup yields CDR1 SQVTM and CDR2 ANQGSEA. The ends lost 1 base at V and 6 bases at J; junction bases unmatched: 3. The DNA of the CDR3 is TGCAGCGTTGAAGGGACAGGGGGTGGCGAGCAGTACTTC. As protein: CSVEGTGGGEQYF.

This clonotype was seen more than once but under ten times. The CDR3 region has the DNA TGCAGTGCGAGGACAGGGGGCACCAACGAGCAGTACTTC. This translates into CSARTGGTNEQYF. The chain is built from TRBV20-1 and TRBJ2-7; 11 bases line up with TRBD1. Per germline, CDR1 DFQATT and CDR2 SNEGSKA (reference sequence). V lost 6 bases to trimming and J lost 5 bases; unmatched junction nucleotides: 6. The CDR3 sequence is 13 residues long.

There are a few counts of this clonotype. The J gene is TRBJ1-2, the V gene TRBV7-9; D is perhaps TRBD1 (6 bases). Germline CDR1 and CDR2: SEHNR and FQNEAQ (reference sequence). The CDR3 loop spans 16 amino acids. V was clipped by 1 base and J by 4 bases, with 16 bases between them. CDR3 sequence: CASSLDQGTGIYGYTF. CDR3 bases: TGTGCCAGCAGCTTAGACCAGGGGACGGGGATCTATGGCTACACCTTC.